This TCR beta chain was sequenced in a study of low-dose radiotherapy and immunotherapy resistance in tumors. As for the study in general: While receiving nivolumab 240 mg every two weeks, patients also received ipilimumab 1 mg/kg every six weeks, both intravenously.

TRAV- and TRBV-specific primers were used for first-strand cDNA, which covered alpha and beta chains. A constant-region primer paired with the V-primer adapter amplified TCRs over approximately 20 PCR cycles. TCRdb used MiXCR to reprocess the reads, holding one entry per CDR3 protein. Altogether around 10,000 distinct CDR3 sequences are present, 69% being singletons, with the ten largest covering approximately 6.5%. The ends lost 6 bases at V and 5 bases at J; junction bases unmatched: 6. From germline, CDR1 is SNHLY and CDR2 FYNNEI. There are 15 residues in the CDR3. This receptor was identified in a human donor with advanced metastatic prostate, ovarian, gallbladder or colorectal cancer (not recorded which). This table probably holds off-target reads from a library built for another chain. The chain has TRBV2 and TRBJ2-4; 11 bases are a match to TRBD1. The CDR3 DNA sequence: TGTGCCAGCAGGAAGGACAGGGGGCTTGAAAACATTCAGTACTTC. Its protein is CASRKDRGLENIQYF.